The 13 T cell receptor beta chains presented below share a single source sample, sequenced in a study of blood T cells in healthy people across ages. With a J-beta primer mix and a sample-barcoded 5' primer, a second PCR ran about 7 to 12 cycles. From the 5' RACE reads, TCRdb called clonotypes with MiXCR, one entry per CDR3 protein. This table holds over a million distinct CDR3 sequences, roughly 59% found once. What was sequenced was blood. These receptor sequences come from a man aged 18 to 35 in good health.

The gene calls are TRBV20-1 and TRBJ2-5, with D perhaps matching TRBD1 or TRBD2 (5 bases each). CDR1 is DFQATT and CDR2 is SNEGSKA in the germline V gene (reference sequence). Trimming left V 0 bases short and J 2 bases short, with 16 bases between. The CDR3 has 16 amino acids. The CDR3 DNA sequence: TGCAGTGCTAGAGACCCTAGCACAGGACCACAAGAGACCCAGTACTTC. Translating gives CSARDPSTGPQETQYF.

The genes are TRBV6-5 and TRBJ1-1; a possible D gene is TRBD1 (6 bases). Germline-derived CDR1 and CDR2 are MNHEY and SVGAGI. This CDR3 is 17 amino acids long. Trimming cost V 2 bases and J 0 bases, with 16 bases left between them. In nucleotides, the CDR3 is TGTGCCAGCAGTTACCTACGGGGGCAGGGGATGAACACTGAAGCTTTCTTT. Protein product: CASSYLRGQGMNTEAFF.

The rearrangement links TRBV4-3 to TRBJ2-3; weak D call: TRBD1 (5 bases). CDR1 LGHNA and CDR2 YSLEER come from the germline V gene. The CDR3 has 16 residues. V was cut by 0 bases and J by 4 bases, with 14 bases left in between. CDR3 DNA sequence: TGCGCCAGCAGCCAAGATTACAGGAAACTCCCAGATACGCAGTATTTT. It yields the protein CASSQDYRKLPDTQYF.

The V gene is TRBV3-1, the J gene TRBJ2-7; D gene uncertain. The CDR3 spans 15 residues. The V end lost 1 base, the J end lost 6 bases, and 16 bases lay between the germline ends. Germline CDR1 reads LGHDT; CDR2 reads YNNKEL (reference sequence). The CDR3 protein is CASSQVNSGSGEQYF. The CDR3 region has the DNA TGTGCCAGCAGCCAAGTCAATAGTGGGTCCGGCGAGCAGTACTTC.

The V gene is TRBV6-2 or TRBV6-3, the J gene TRBJ2-1, with a weak D call TRBD2 (6 bases). The J call may be incorrect, as the DNA end agrees better with TRBJ2-7. The length of the CDR3 is 17 residues. The germline V gene has CDR1 MNHEY and CDR2 SVGEGT. The CDR3 nucleotides are TGTGCCAGCAGTGGGAATCCGGGACTCTTCTCCTACAATGAGCAGTACTTC. It yields the protein CASSGNPGLFSYNEQYF.

The chain links TRBV6-5 to TRBJ2-7, with a tentative D call TRBD2 (6 bases). The CDR3 sequence is 15 residues long. The germline V gene encodes CDR1 MNHEY and CDR2 SVGAGI. V lost 1 base to trimming and J lost 2 bases, with 12 bases between them. In DNA, the CDR3 is TGTGCCAGCAGTTACTTCGGGGGACCAACCTACGAGCAGTACTTC. Translating it yields CASSYFGGPTYEQYF.

In this sample, this clonotype turned up once. This rearrangement joins TRBV4-1 to TRBJ2-7; D not resolved. V lost 0 bases to trimming and J lost 6 bases, with 15 bases between them. This CDR3 has 15 amino acids. CDR1 and CDR2 from the germline V gene are MGHRA and YSYEKL. CDR3 DNA: TGCGCCAGCAGCCAAGAGACACCCCCCTGGGGCGAGCAGTACTTC. Encoded protein: CASSQETPPWGEQYF.

Of note for this clonotype: Germline is not matched at one junction end, which may reflect a read error. The V and J genes are TRBV27 and TRBJ2-3; 9 bases align to TRBD1. Germline lookup yields CDR1 MNHEY and CDR2 SMNVEV (reference sequence). The CDR3 totals 13 residues. CDR3 sequence: CASTTGGLDTQYF. CDR3 nucleotide sequence: TGCGCCAGCACCACAGGGGGCTTAGATACGCAGTATTTT.

This clonotype occurred a few times. The rearrangement joins TRBV15 to TRBJ2-7; the D is unclear. This CDR3 is built from 14 residues. Germline-derived CDR1 and CDR2 are LNHNV and YYDKDF (reference sequence). Trimming took 2 bases from V and 4 from J, leaving 12 bases between them. Written as DNA, the CDR3 is TGTGCCACCAGCAGACCATCTGCTTCATACGAGCAGTACTTC. The encoded protein is CATSRPSASYEQYF.

This clonotype was recorded only once. The chain has TRBV20-1 and TRBJ2-2; 7 bases fit TRBD2. Trimming removed 3 bases from V and 4 bases from J; junction bases left unmatched: 8. There are 15 residues in the CDR3. The germline V gene encodes CDR1 DFQATT and CDR2 SNEGSKA (reference sequence). CDR3 coding DNA: TGCAGTGCTAGTACCGGGGGGAGGGTCACCGGGGAGCTGTTTTTT. Its protein is CSASTGGRVTGELFF.

The chain is built from TRBV2 and TRBJ1-2; D unclear. Germline CDR1 is SNHLY and CDR2 is FYNNEI. V shed 3 bases and J shed 8 bases, with 10 bases lying between them. This CDR3 is 12 amino acids long. CDR3 DNA sequence: TGTGCCAGCAGTGAGGGTCTCAAAGGCTACACCTTC. Translating it yields CASSEGLKGYTF.

This clonotype was found a few times. This chain links TRBV4-3 with TRBJ2-3; TRBD1 is a possible D gene (5 bases). V was shortened by 0 bases and J by 1 base, with 8 bases between the two germline ends. Germline values: CDR1 LGHNA, CDR2 YSLEER. The CDR3 is 15 residues long. CDR3 in amino acids: CASSQDRVGTDTQYF. CDR3 bases: TGCGCCAGCAGCCAAGACAGGGTAGGCACAGATACGCAGTATTTT.

A single count supports this clonotype. This rearrangement joins TRBV30 to TRBJ1-2; D remains unclear. This CDR3 has 13 amino acids. Looked up from germline, CDR1 is GTSNPN and CDR2 is SVGIG (reference sequence). The germline V and J ends were trimmed by 4 bases and 10 bases, with 19 bases remaining between them. The CDR3: CAWNIPPYPFYTF. As DNA, the CDR3 is TGTGCCTGGAATATACCCCCGTATCCTTTCTACACCTTC. Using reference TRBV30 and TRBJ1-2 for the parts outside the CDR3, the full variable domain is SQTIHQWPATLVQPVGSPLSLECTVEGTSNPNLYWYRQAAGRGLQLLFYSVGIGQISSEVPQNLSASRPQDRQFILSSKKLLLSDSGFYLCAWNIPPYPFYTFGSGTRLTVV.